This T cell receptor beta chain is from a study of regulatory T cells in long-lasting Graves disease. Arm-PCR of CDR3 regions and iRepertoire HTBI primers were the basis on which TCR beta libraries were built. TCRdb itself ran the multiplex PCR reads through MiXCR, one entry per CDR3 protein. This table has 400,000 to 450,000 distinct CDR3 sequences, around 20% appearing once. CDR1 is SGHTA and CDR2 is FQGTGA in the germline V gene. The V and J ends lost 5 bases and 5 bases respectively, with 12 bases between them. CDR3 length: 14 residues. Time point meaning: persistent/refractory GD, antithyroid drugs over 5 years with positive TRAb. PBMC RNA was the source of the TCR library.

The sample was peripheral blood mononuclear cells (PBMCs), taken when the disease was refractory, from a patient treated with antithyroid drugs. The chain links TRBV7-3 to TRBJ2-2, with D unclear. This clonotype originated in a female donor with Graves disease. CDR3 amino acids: CASSPDHSTGELFF. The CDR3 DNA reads TGTGCCAGCAGCCCCGACCACTCTACCGGGGAGCTGTTTTTT.